A selection of T cell receptor beta chains follows, all from one sample in a study of T cells in Graves' hyperthyroidism and ophthalmopathy. TCRdb itself ran the multiplex PCR reads through MiXCR, one entry per CDR3 protein. The table has nearly 600,000 distinct CDR3 sequences, 14% seen once. The sample taken for sequencing was blood. The origin of the receptors is a woman aged 25-40 years with Graves' hyperthyroidism that later progressed to Graves' ophthalmopathy. CDR3s include the opening cysteine and the closing phenylalanine or tryptophan. A D gene is named only where the DNA matches it firmly. Part of the rows lack a size; the others show once, few, many or a class for expanded clones.

clone size	CDR3 length	D gene	V gene	J gene	CDR3 protein	CDR3 DNA
few	15	NA	TRBV20-1	TRBJ2-7	CSARDWRESAYEQYF	TGCAGTGCTAGAGATTGGAGGGAGAGCGCCTACGAGCAGTACTTC
NA	16	TRBD2	TRBV5-1	TRBJ2-7	CASSLQTSGLGYEQYF	TGCGCCAGCAGCTTACAGACTAGCGGGCTTGGCTACGAGCAGTACTTC
many	16	NA	TRBV11-3	TRBJ2-1	CASSSYRETPINEQFF	TGTGCCAGCAGCTCGTATCGGGAGACACCCATCAATGAGCAGTTCTTC
many	17	TRBD1	TRBV7-2	TRBJ1-2	CASSDRTAQGAINGYTF	TGTGCCAGCAGCGACCGGACAGCTCAGGGGGCAATCAATGGCTACACCTTC
many	15	TRBD2	TRBV7-9	TRBJ2-1	CASSQGAGDLNEQFF	TGTGCCAGCAGCCAGGGAGCGGGAGATCTCAATGAGCAGTTCTTC
many	13	NA	TRBV9	TRBJ1-5	CASSVGFGQPQHF	TGTGCCAGCAGCGTGGGGTTTGGCCAGCCCCAGCATTTT
many	15	TRBD1	TRBV27	TRBJ2-3	CASSAPGQGADTQYF	TGTGCCAGCAGTGCCCCGGGACAGGGTGCAGATACGCAGTATTTT
many	15	TRBD2	TRBV20-1	TRBJ2-7	CSARVRTSGRYEQYF	TGCAGTGCTAGAGTCCGGACTAGCGGGAGGTACGAGCAGTACTTC
once	15	NA	TRBV3-1	TRBJ1-6	CASRRREASDSPLHF	TGTGCCAGCAGACGCAGGGAGGCGTCGGATTCACCCCTCCACTTT
many	11	NA	TRBV28	TRBJ2-7	CASSPSGEQYF	TGTGCCAGCAGCCCCTCTGGGGAGCAGTACTTC
many	17	TRBD2	TRBV7-9	TRBJ2-1	CASSSTSGLAGFNEQFF	TGTGCCAGCAGCTCGACCTCGGGACTAGCGGGATTTAATGAGCAGTTCTTC
many	13	NA	TRBV7-2	TRBJ2-5	CASSFTYESTQYF	TGTGCCAGCAGCTTCACCTACGAGTCGACCCAGTACTTC
many	15	NA	TRBV3-1	TRBJ2-1	CASSQDTITYNEQFF	TGTGCCAGCAGCCAAGATACTATTACCTACAATGAGCAGTTCTTC
many	16	TRBD1	TRBV9	TRBJ2-5	CASSVSDRRSGETQYF	TGTGCCAGCAGCGTTTCGGACAGGCGGTCGGGAGAGACCCAGTACTTC
many	15	NA	TRBV2	TRBJ2-2	CAGLTRYPNTGELFF	TGTGCCGGTCTCACTAGGTATCCGAACACCGGGGAGCTGTTTTTT
NA	13	NA	TRBV19	TRBJ2-1	CASSKAGRDEQFF	TGTGCCAGTAGTAAGGCAGGGCGGGATGAGCAGTTCTTC
many	15	NA	TRBV24-1	TRBJ2-1	CATAGGNRQDNEQFF	TGTGCCACAGCAGGGGGGAATAGGCAGGACAATGAGCAGTTCTTC
NA	13	TRBD2	TRBV19	TRBJ2-7	CASSLAGGSEQYF	TGTGCCAGCAGTCTAGCGGGAGGGAGCGAGCAGTACTTC
many	13	TRBD2	TRBV24-1	TRBJ2-5	CATSLAGGETQYF	TGTGCCACCAGCTTAGCGGGCGGGGAGACCCAGTACTTC
many	11	NA	TRBV30	TRBJ2-1	CAWAGNNEQFF	TGTGCCTGGGCCGGGAACAATGAGCAGTTCTTC
many	14	NA	TRBV28	TRBJ2-7	CASSWSTGSYEQYF	TGTGCCAGCAGTTGGTCAACGGGTTCCTACGAGCAGTACTTC
many	13	NA	TRBV2	TRBJ2-2	CASNTHPSGELFF	TGTGCCAGCAACACACACCCGTCCGGGGAGCTGTTTTTT